Shown below are 26 T cell receptor beta chains from a single sample sequenced in a study of T cell responses to AZD1222 COVID-19 vaccine. Profiled with immunoSEQ multiplex PCR; TCRdb holds only in-frame clones, not every one. The sample lists around 85,000 clones, just over 85% occurring once. Source: peripheral blood, taken on day 0 of AZD1222 vaccination. These receptors came from an adult in good health.

This clone appeared a few times. The V call is TRBV6-5, the J call TRBJ2-2; maybe TRBD2 (6 bases). V shed 6 bases and J shed 0 bases, with 11 bases lying between them. This CDR3 is 15 amino acids long. Germline V gene sequence: CDR1 MNHEY, CDR2 SVGAGI. The CDR3 reads CASRRELANTGELFF. CDR3 nucleotides: TGTGCCAGCAGACGGGAGCTCGCGAACACCGGGGAGCTGTTTTTT.

This clone was detected once. V gene TRBV29-1 combines with J gene TRBJ1-1; 9 bases map to TRBD1. The J segment lost 0 bases and the V segment lost 7 bases, leaving 9 bases of the junction unmatched. This CDR3 region has 15 residues. The germline CDR1 and CDR2 sequences are SQVTM and ANQGSEA. The CDR3 nucleotides are TGCAGCGCCCGGGACAGGGTTGGCATGAACACTGAAGCTTTCTTT. Encoded protein: CSARDRVGMNTEAFF. Supplemented by reference TRBV29-1 and TRBJ1-1, the full variable domain reads SAVISQKPSRDICQRGTSLTIQCQVDSQVTMMFWYRQQPGQSLTLIATANQGSEATYESGFVIDKFPISRPNLTFSTLTVSNMSPEDSSIYLCSARDRVGMNTEAFFGQGTRLTVV.

This clone appeared once. The rearrangement links TRBV30 to TRBJ2-7; 7 bases align to TRBD1. Germline CDR1 and CDR2: GTSNPN and SVGIG (reference sequence). The J segment lost 3 bases and the V segment lost 2 bases, leaving 7 bases of the junction unmatched. CDR3 size: 14 residues. CDR3 bases: TGTGCCTGGAGTCCCGGGACAGTGAACTACGAGCAGTACTTC. Its translation is CAWSPGTVNYEQYF.

The chain uses TRBV9 and TRBJ2-1; TRBD1 agrees at 9 bases. V was clipped by 3 bases and J by 1 base; unmatched bases: 11. This CDR3 region has 18 residues. Germline V CDR1 and CDR2: SGDLS, YYNGEE. CDR3 in amino acids: CASSAAPGQGPSYNEQFF. The CDR3 region has the DNA TGTGCCAGCAGCGCAGCTCCGGGACAGGGTCCTTCCTACAATGAGCAGTTCTTC.

J is TRBJ2-1 and V is TRBV19, with a weak D call TRBD2 (7 bases). The germline V gene encodes CDR1 LNHDA and CDR2 SQIVND (reference sequence). This CDR3 has 17 residues. Trimming removed 4 bases at V and 3 bases at J, with 19 bases between. CDR3 in DNA: TGTGCCAGTAGTAACAGGGATTGGGAGGGAGTCTACAATGAGCAGTTCTTC. It specifies CASSNRDWEGVYNEQFF.

The chain combines TRBV7-2 with TRBJ1-6; a possible D gene is TRBD1 (5 bases). CDR1 SGHTA and CDR2 FQGNSA come from the germline V gene. Trimming pared 0 bases from V and 7 bases from J, leaving 10 bases between. CDR3 size: 15 residues. The DNA of the CDR3 is TGTGCCAGCAGCTTAGCGGCAGGGCGAAATTCACCCCTCCACTTT. This translates into CASSLAAGRNSPLHF.

This chain links TRBV19 with TRBJ2-5, with a tentative D call TRBD2 (5 bases). V was pared by 3 bases and J by 2 bases, with 16 bases between. The CDR3 covers 16 residues. CDR1 and CDR2 (germline): LNHDA, SQIVND (reference sequence). CDR3 residues: CASSIKGMGSQETQYF. The CDR3 nucleotides are TGTGCCAGTAGTATTAAGGGTATGGGGAGTCAAGAGACCCAGTACTTC.

This clone was found once. The chain is built from TRBV24-1 and TRBJ1-3; 9 bases line up with TRBD1. From germline, CDR1 is KGHDR and CDR2 SFDVKD. Losses at the gene ends were 6 bases for V and 4 bases for J; bases not matched to a gene: 9. This CDR3 contains 16 residues. The CDR3 DNA reads as TGTGCCACCAGTCGTCCCGGGACAGGGTTCGGAAACACCATATATTTT. Its translation: CATSRPGTGFGNTIYF.

The CDR3 DNA reads as TGTGCCAGCAGTGATAGGGGACAGGGTATCGGCTACACCTTC. Translation gives CASSDRGQGIGYTF. This chain joins TRBV2 and TRBJ1-2, with 9 bases that match TRBD1. Germline assignment: CDR1 SNHLY and CDR2 FYNNEI. CDR3 length equals 14 residues. V shed 3 bases and J 8 bases; nucleotides not matched to a gene: 7.

This clone was picked up one time. V and J are TRBV27 and TRBJ2-3, with D possibly matching TRBD1 (6 bases). The CDR3 has 15 amino acids. The germline V gene encodes CDR1 MNHEY and CDR2 SMNVEV (reference sequence). V lost 2 bases, J lost 0 bases, and 9 bases lay in between. CDR3 amino acids: CASSLGGRSTDTQYF. CDR3 nucleotide sequence: TGTGCCAGCAGTTTAGGGGGCAGGAGCACAGATACGCAGTATTTT.

Only a few counts were recorded for this clone. V and J are TRBV7-2 and TRBJ2-3, with TRBD1 matching 7 bases. CDR1 and CDR2 from the germline V gene are SGHTA and FQGNSA. The CDR3 sequence is 15 residues long. Unmatched junction bases numbered 9, after V lost 5 bases and J lost 4 bases. The CDR3: CASSRKLGGADTQYF. In nucleotides, the CDR3 is TGTGCCAGCAGCAGAAAATTAGGGGGCGCAGATACGCAGTATTTT.

The chain recombines TRBV5-1 with TRBJ2-1, with TRBD2 identical over 7 bases. The junction had 7 bases not matched to a gene; V was cut back by 6 bases and J by 4 bases. The CDR3 totals 14 residues. Per germline, CDR1 SGHRS and CDR2 YFSETQ. Here the CDR3 reads CASKASLAYNEQFF. The CDR3 coding sequence is TGCGCCAGCAAGGCCTCACTAGCGTACAATGAGCAGTTCTTC.

V gene TRBV6-5 combines with J gene TRBJ2-2, with D possibly matching TRBD2 (6 bases). V lost 8 bases, J lost 5 bases, and 15 bases lay in between. Germline-derived CDR1 and CDR2 are MNHEY and SVGAGI. This CDR3 contains 14 residues. CDR3 coding DNA: TGTGCCAGCGGGCCGGGAGAGTTTACCGGGGAGCTGTTTTTT. Translating gives CASGPGEFTGELFF.

J is TRBJ2-3 and V is TRBV13; weak D call: TRBD2 (5 bases). This CDR3 contains 13 residues. The germline CDR1 and CDR2 sequences are PRHDT and FYEKMQ (reference sequence). V was shortened by 5 bases and J by 6 bases, with 12 bases between the two germline ends. CDR3 amino acids: CASSPIDYDTQYF. For the CDR3, the DNA is TGTGCCAGCAGCCCGATCGACTATGATACGCAGTATTTT.

The J gene is TRBJ2-7, the V gene TRBV28, with a weak D call TRBD2 (5 bases). The CDR3 length is 12 residues. From germline, CDR1 is MDHEN and CDR2 SYDVKM. The V end lost 3 bases, the J end lost 3 bases, and 6 bases lay between the germline ends. DNA for the CDR3: TGTGCCAGCAGTTTGGCGGGCTACGAGCAGTACTTC. Protein sequence: CASSLAGYEQYF.

The chain employs TRBV19 and TRBJ1-5; D possibly corresponds to TRBD1 (6 bases). The CDR3 runs to 15 residues. CDR1 is LNHDA, CDR2 SQIVND, per germline (reference sequence). Trimming cost V 0 bases and J 6 bases, with 12 bases left between them. The CDR3 sequence: CASSIESGDRQPQHF. DNA of the CDR3: TGTGCCAGTAGTATAGAGTCAGGGGACCGTCAGCCCCAGCATTTT.

The V and J genes are TRBV27 and TRBJ2-7; 8 bases agree with TRBD2. The germline gives CDR1 MNHEY, CDR2 SMNVEV (reference sequence). There are 14 residues in the CDR3. Trimming removed 6 bases from V and 4 bases from J; junction bases left unmatched: 8. CDR3: CASRTTSGAYEQYF. CDR3 sequence (DNA): TGTGCCAGCAGGACTACTAGCGGCGCATACGAGCAGTACTTC.

The CDR3 reads CSVDIGDQETQYF. Written as DNA, the CDR3 is TGCAGCGTTGATATAGGAGACCAAGAGACCCAGTACTTC. The rearrangement joins TRBV29-1 to TRBJ2-5; D uncertain. This CDR3 contains 13 residues. Germline CDR1 is SQVTM and CDR2 is ANQGSEA. Trimming stripped 3 bases from V and 0 bases from J, with 8 bases between.

The chain joins TRBV7-2 to TRBJ2-4; D may be TRBD2 (6 bases). V was shortened by 2 bases and J by 9 bases, with 17 bases between the two germline ends. There are 15 residues in the CDR3. In germline, CDR1 is SGHTA, CDR2 FQGNSA. This chain's CDR3 is CASSLFPRGELIQYF. CDR3 coding DNA: TGTGCCAGCAGCTTATTCCCGCGGGGTGAGCTCATTCAGTACTTC.

This clone was recorded a few times. The J gene is TRBJ1-6, the V gene TRBV30; weak D call: TRBD1 (6 bases). The CDR3 totals 15 residues. Germline CDR1 is GTSNPN and CDR2 is SVGIG (reference sequence). The ends were cut back, 4 bases at V and 5 bases at J, with 15 bases in the middle. The CDR3 loop reads CAWIPGQINNSPLHF. The CDR3 DNA follows: TGTGCCTGGATACCGGGACAAATAAATAATTCACCCCTCCACTTT.

This chain connects TRBV2 to TRBJ2-7, with no clear D. Germline V gives CDR1 SNHLY, CDR2 FYNNEI. V lost 0 bases, J lost 3 bases, and 0 bases lay in between. The CDR3 runs to 11 residues. The CDR3 here is CASSEAYEQYF. CDR3 DNA: TGTGCCAGCAGTGAAGCCTACGAGCAGTACTTC.

The rearrangement uses TRBV11-2 and TRBJ1-2, with TRBD1 as a possible D gene (5 bases). V shed 1 base and J shed 11 bases, with 11 bases lying between them. This CDR3 is 12 amino acids long. Germline-derived CDR1 and CDR2 are SGHAT and FQNNGV. The CDR3 protein is CASSLGQISYTF. CDR3 nucleotides: TGTGCCAGCAGCTTAGGACAGATATCATACACCTTC. Full variable domain (missing parts from reference TRBV11-2 and TRBJ1-2): EAGVAQSPRYKIIEKRQSVAFWCNPISGHATLYWYQQILGQGPKLLIQFQNNGVVDDSQLPKDRFSAERLKGVDSTLKIQPAKLEDSAVYLCASSLGQISYTFGSGTRLTVV.

The chain links TRBV6-2 or TRBV6-3 to TRBJ2-5, with 10 bases fitting TRBD2. CDR3 length: 19 residues. The ends lost 2 bases at V and 1 base at J; junction bases unmatched: 13. Germline lookup yields CDR1 MNHEY and CDR2 SVGEGT. The CDR3: CASSYELAGPWQAQETQYF. The DNA for the CDR3 is TGTGCCAGCAGTTACGAACTAGCGGGACCGTGGCAGGCCCAAGAGACCCAGTACTTC.

The chain employs TRBV5-6 and TRBJ1-4, with TRBD1 matching 8 bases. V lost 4 bases, J lost 4 bases, and 3 bases stayed unmatched. Germline V gene data show CDR1 as SGHDT and CDR2 as YYEEEE. There are 14 residues in the CDR3. CDR3: CASSQGQDNEKLFF. CDR3 nucleotide sequence: TGTGCCAGCAGCCAGGGACAGGATAATGAAAAACTGTTTTTT.

The gene calls are TRBV7-9 and TRBJ2-1; 8 positions agree with TRBD2. J lost 4 bases, V lost 5 bases, and 7 bases had no gene match. This CDR3 is built from 15 residues. Germline CDR1 is SEHNR and CDR2 is FQNEAQ (reference sequence). The CDR3 region has the DNA TGTGCCAGCAGCCAACCGGGACTAGAGTACAATGAGCAGTTCTTC. This encodes CASSQPGLEYNEQFF.

This chain connects TRBV7-9 to TRBJ1-4; D is unclear. This CDR3 is built from 15 residues. The ends were cut back, 5 bases at V and 3 bases at J, with 13 bases in the middle. The germline V gene has CDR1 SEHNR and CDR2 FQNEAQ (reference sequence). CDR3 loop: CASSDVGASNEKLFF. In DNA form, the CDR3 reads TGTGCCAGCAGCGACGTGGGCGCGTCTAATGAAAAACTGTTTTTT.